The subject of this entry is one TCR beta chain. This clone occurred a few times. Its antigen is unknown. Within one base of it there is no much larger clone, and no base qualities were kept. The data were obtained in a study of cytomegalovirus exposure and HLA in healthy donors (dated by TCRdb to about 2017). Background on the whole study: According to an earlier analysis of 550 to 750 of the donors, about 180 million T cells yielded 90 million to 140 million unique TCR beta sequences and roughly 280 Gb of sequence data. The study profiled the T cell repertoires of under 850 subjects by immunosequencing and related them to cytomegalovirus serostatus. In the later analysis, no new phenotypic data were used to find candidate immune exposures; instead, reliance was placed on TCR beta sequences and their occurrence across donors. A later genetic analysis took genome-wide SNP genotypes for about three fifths of the roughly 670 donors and used that subset as a discovery cohort. An earlier analysis of several hundred of the donors used high-throughput TCR beta sequencing to judge whether each TCR beta V gene segment behaved as functional or pseudogenic. Every repertoire in the discovery cohort had been generated on one and the same sequencing platform. To predict cytomegalovirus infection status, the study brought together high-throughput TCR immunosequencing, statistical association of individual TCRs with disease status, and machine learning. To study patterns of TCR occurrence, a later analysis re-analyzed previously published TCR beta repertoires from several hundred donors and added high-resolution HLA genotyping. The aim of the study was to test whether cataloging public T cell receptors could identify signatures of past pathogen exposure. Approximately 300 gigabases of sequencing data and roughly 81 million unique TCR sequences made up an early release that covered roughly 670 HLA-typed donors. On average, 235,054 unique TCR beta nucleotide sequences were sequenced per donor among a few hundred genotyped donors of the cohort, with approximately 18% of those sequences being non-productive. Of the 398 genotyped donors, 81% were placed in the genetic ancestry cluster associated with self-reported Caucasian donors. HLA typing covered class I and class II loci at four-digit resolution. Donor age, sex, ethnicity and CMV serostatus were compiled alongside the repertoire data. Besides the first cohort of 666 subjects, a separate validation cohort made up of over a hundred different subjects was used. Typing coverage differed by locus: A, B, C, DRB1 and DQB1 were typed in roughly 620-630 donors, DQA1 in approximately 520, DPA1 in around 580, and DPB1 in just under 490. Because of strong linkage in the cohort, five DR-DQ haplotypes were treated as single units for association and clustering.

The cohort consisted of 666 healthy bone marrow donors. Cohort members were all nominally healthy when sampled, although unrecorded immune exposures were likely present. The donor was CMV seropositive and was included in the group of almost 300 seropositive cohort members. A peripheral blood sample was collected from each donor, and TCR beta sequencing was performed on peripheral blood mononuclear cells. Genomic DNA was extracted from the blood cell samples with the Qiagen DNeasy Blood Extraction Kit. The germline V gene encodes CDR1 MNHEY and CDR2 SMNVEV (reference sequence). Trimming at the junction amounts to 3 bases on V and 0 bases on J, and the germline ends lie 6 bases apart. Inclusive of the bounding cysteine and phenylalanine, the CDR3 is 13 residues long. Kept here is only the CDR3 DNA, which spans 39 bases and is read in frame from base 1. The library was generated by the immunoSEQ multiplex PCR assay. The multiplex PCR relied on a mix of 60 forward primers for TCR Vbeta segments and 13 reverse primers for TCR Jbeta segments. The CDR3 region of rearranged TCR beta genes was amplified from genomic DNA by a multiplex PCR assay. The Illumina HiSeq System was used to sequence the amplified TCR beta libraries as 87-base-pair reads. Processing in the source paper ran as follows. In a later analysis, tens of millions of unique TCR beta chains were counted across the approximately 640 repertoires, and roughly 11 million of these chains were shared by at least two donors. To remove PCR and sequencing errors, raw reads were error-corrected and collapsed into unique sequences using a nearest-neighbor algorithm that merged closely related sequences. To assign V, D and J gene segments, CDR3 sequences were aligned to IMGT reference sequences. For a sequence to be retained, a match of at least six nucleotides to both a V gene segment and a J gene segment was required. Rearrangements were called productive when the CDR3 lacked stop codons and stayed in frame with V and J; all others were non-productive. CDR3 was defined according to IMGT convention as the region running from the second conserved V-encoded cysteine to the conserved J-encoded phenylalanine. In an earlier analysis of 500 to 650 of the donors, sequences lacking an unambiguous match to a single V gene segment were excluded. An earlier analysis of 587 of the donors classified V segments as functional when productive rearrangements were above 56.7% and as segregating when the standard deviation between donors was above 5%. To diagnose cytomegalovirus status from the catalog of TCR beta chain sequences, a statistical classification framework was built. A later analysis assigned V and J genes by comparing TCR nucleotide sequences with IMGT/GENE-DB human TR gene sequences. A later analysis assigned CDR3 sequences and most-parsimonious VDJ recombination scenarios with the TCRdist pipeline. In a later analysis, each TCR beta chain was defined by its CDR3 amino acid sequence together with its V-gene family, and reads without a unique V-gene family were excluded. To address suspected cross-contamination and a sequencing artifact, a later analysis removed a few hundred highly shared, low-generation-probability nucleotide sequences. A later analysis calculated a clonal expansion index for each public chain from normalized within-repertoire ranks of inferred template counts. In a later analysis, generation probabilities were computed with a VDJ recombination model fitted to out-of-frame rearrangements, and the resulting probabilities were checked against IGoR. In a later analysis, hypergeometric tests were used to score TCR-TCR, TCR-HLA and TCR-CMV co-occurrence, with a repertoire-size bias correction applied to TCR pairs. To estimate false discovery rates, a later analysis permuted the HLA or CMV assignments 20 times. In a later analysis, co-occurring TCRs were grouped with DBSCAN, and TCRdist sequence similarity was added when clustering was performed within HLA-allele-positive subsets. Repertoires with fewer than 30,000 or more than 120,000 public chains, plus five repertoires with anomalous nucleotide sharing, were excluded from co-occurrence clustering. TCRdb holds this immuneACCESS table with in-frame rearrangements only. Some clones are missing; in checked studies, unresolved V genes explain under half, and the rest has no known cause. V, J and clone size reflect that table, while D and trimming were determined from the DNA. The sample has some 180,000 clones on record, more than 9.5% of them singletons. The biggest ten clones account for about 7.8% of the sample.

Overall study results and their limits: Broadly in line with IMGT annotations, most TCR beta V segments showed up in productive rearrangements about 90% or about 30% of the time in an earlier analysis of several hundred of the donors. The sequencing pipeline was judged likely to have produced a cluster of highly shared sequence variants as a technical artifact. Compared with the roughly 700-donor mean, donors in an Asian-associated ancestry cluster had fewer N-insertions in productive TCRs, according to a later genetic analysis. A later analysis found that TCR association rates varied across HLA loci, with DRB1 alleles showing the most associated TCRs and HLA-C alleles the fewest. In a later analysis, about 17,000 TCR beta sequences were associated with specific HLA alleles at a false discovery rate of 0.05. Assigning TCR associations to individual alleles was difficult when HLA alleles, especially DR and DQ, strongly co-occurred. Cytomegalovirus status was reported to be diagnosed by the classifier with high specificity and sensitivity in both the original and validation cohorts. Because HLA typing was missing for some donors at each locus, association tests included only the typed subset. The authors suggested that the approach could potentially be generalized to other disease states and immunological phenotypes. Compared with equally common non-associated chains, HLA-associated TCR beta chains in a later analysis were more clonally expanded and had lower generation probabilities. While some public TCRs were present in many individuals, most TCR sequences turned up only very rarely across donors. The study gave a list of roughly 150 TCR beta chains associated with cytomegalovirus. In vitro tests confirmed that three of the cytomegalovirus-associated TCR beta chains recognize cytomegalovirus antigens. CMV serostatus was the only immune exposure information available for the cohort. A further reported finding was that TCR beta sequences accurately predicted the HLA-A and HLA-B alleles for most subjects in the first cohort. Linkage disequilibrium might explain the correlated functional status among segregating V segments, but an unknown experimental factor could not be excluded. Presence/absence analyses assumed roughly uniform sequencing depth across donors, an assumption that may not hold. In a later analysis, several top co-occurrence clusters were reported to appear linked to parvovirus B19, influenza, CMV and Epstein-Barr virus. Most CMV-associated TCR beta chains appeared to be HLA-restricted in a later analysis, and the HLA associations seemed to be driven largely by CMV exposure. Only TCR beta chains were sequenced in this cohort, and the absence of alpha or paired-chain data limited detectable features. Because counts were too low, about 17 rarely observed V segments, including chromosome 9 orphons, were excluded from the earlier analysis of 587 of the donors. Some IMGT-functional V segments, including TRBV6-2 and TRBV6-3, could not be told apart with the 87-base-pair reads, so those segments were excluded. A later genetic analysis associated a missense DCLRE1C variant with V-gene and J-gene trimming of TCR beta chains, and an independent cohort replicated the association.

The sequence came from a man in his forties or fifties in good health and CMV-seropositive. Sequenced: PBMCs. The rearranged segments are TRBV27 and TRBJ2-7; matching of 5 bases hints at TRBD1 as the D gene. The CDR3 corresponds to CASSFRDSYEQYF. The DNA is as follows: TGTGCCAGCAGTTTCAGGGACTCCTACGAGCAGTACTTC.